The 27 T cell receptor beta chains in this list originate from one sample, sequenced in a study of vaccination effects on CD4 cells after COVID-19. Antigens for these TCRs are unknown. Repertoires were generated with immunoSEQ multiplex PCR, while TCRdb's copy carries only in-frame clones and drops some. The repertoire includes approximately 12,000 clones, less than 75% of them detected once, and 8% to 9.5% sits in the top ten. Antigen-specific CD4+ T cells expanded by the ViraFEST assay with viral peptide pools were then sequenced. After more than 8 days in culture, the CD4+ T cells were isolated. Participants completed two doses of the BNT162b2 or mRNA-1273 vaccine. Material: CD4+ T cells from PBMCs cultured with SARS-CoV-2 spike peptides, obtained after COVID-19 vaccination. These receptors were collected from a human donor who received a COVID-19 vaccine.

The chain employs TRBV7-3 and TRBJ2-3; 9 positions agree with TRBD1. CDR3 length: 21 residues. V lost 2 bases, J lost 0 bases, and 18 bases stayed unmatched. CDR1 and CDR2 (germline): SGHTA, FQGTGA. The CDR3 DNA is TGTGCCAGCAGCTTAGCTCCTGGACAGGGGATCCACGTCCTTAGCACAGATACGCAGTATTTT. Its translation: CASSLAPGQGIHVLSTDTQYF.

This clone has a handful of counts. J is TRBJ2-1 and V is TRBV18, with unresolved D. V lost 3 bases, J lost 4 bases, and 10 bases lay in between. This CDR3 has 14 amino acids. CDR1 and CDR2 (germline): KGHSH, LQKENI. CDR3 residues: CASSPLTEYNEQFF. The CDR3 nucleotides read TGTGCCAGCTCACCGCTGACGGAATACAATGAGCAGTTCTTC.

The chain uses TRBV30 and TRBJ2-1; 8 bases align to TRBD2. There are 19 residues in the CDR3. Trimming cost V 0 bases and J 0 bases; bases outside gene matches: 13. Germline V gene sequence: CDR1 GTSNPN, CDR2 SVGIG (reference sequence). The CDR3 is CAWSVPRGGLRSSYNEQFF. CDR3 in DNA: TGTGCCTGGAGTGTACCCCGGGGGGGACTTAGGAGCTCCTACAATGAGCAGTTCTTC.

The chain couples TRBV19 to TRBJ2-7, with D hard to call. The CDR3 loop spans 12 amino acids. Germline V CDR1 and CDR2: LNHDA, SQIVND (reference sequence). V lost 4 bases to trimming and J lost 5 bases, with 9 bases between them. CDR3 coding DNA: TGTGCCAGTAGTAACGTCCGGAACGAGCAGTACTTC. Protein sequence: CASSNVRNEQYF.

The chain carries TRBV6-2 or TRBV6-3 and TRBJ1-2; 9 nucleotides agree with TRBD1. Unmatched junction bases numbered 8, after V lost 4 bases and J lost 8 bases. The CDR3 loop spans 14 amino acids. CDR1 is MNHEY, CDR2 SVGEGT, per germline. The CDR3 DNA reads TGTGCCAGCAGTTTTACAGGGGGCAGGGTCGGCTACACCTTC. Translated, it gives CASSFTGGRVGYTF.

The chain is built from TRBV5-4 and TRBJ2-2; D not certain. This CDR3 region has 12 residues. Trimming stripped 2 bases from V and 6 bases from J, with 5 bases between. The germline V gene has CDR1 SGHNT and CDR2 YYREEE (reference sequence). The CDR3 sequence: CASSLKAGELFF. The CDR3 DNA follows: TGTGCCAGCAGCTTAAAGGCCGGGGAGCTGTTTTTT. The full variable domain, in which reference TRBV5-4 and TRBJ2-2 provide the parts outside the CDR3, is ETGVTQSPTHLIKTRGQQVTLRCSSQSGHNTVSWYQQALGQGPQFIFQYYREEENGRGNFPPRFSGLQFPNYSSELNVNALELDDSALYLCASSLKAGELFFGEGSRLTVL.

This sequence joins TRBV18 and TRBJ1-3, with unresolved D. The CDR3 length is 14 residues. V was clipped by 6 bases and J by 0 bases, with 9 bases between them. Germline V lookup: CDR1 KGHSH, CDR2 LQKENI. The CDR3 here is CASSPSSSGNTIYF. The CDR3 DNA follows: TGTGCCAGCTCCCCAAGCAGCTCTGGAAACACCATATATTTT.

The chain uses TRBV28 and TRBJ1-1, with unresolved D. The germline V gene has CDR1 MDHEN and CDR2 SYDVKM. Trimming left V 3 bases short and J 5 bases short, with 16 bases between. This CDR3 is built from 15 residues. The CDR3 loop reads CASSFLVSGGTEAFF. The DNA for the CDR3 is TGTGCCAGCAGTTTTTTAGTCTCGGGAGGAACTGAAGCTTTCTTT.

The CDR3 coding sequence is TGTGCCAGCAGCCGAGGCGGCACAGATACGCAGTATTTT. Translation gives CASSRGGTDTQYF. This chain connects TRBV14 to TRBJ2-3; D gene uncertain. Trimming cost V 4 bases and J 1 base, with 6 bases left between them. Looked up from germline, CDR1 is SGHDN and CDR2 is FVKESK. The CDR3 loop spans 13 amino acids. Looking up the rest from reference TRBV14 and TRBJ2-3 gives the full variable domain: EAGVTQFPSHSVIEKGQTVTLRCDPISGHDNLYWYRRVMGKEIKFLLHFVKESKQDESGMPNNRFLAERTGGTYSTLKVQPAELEDSGVYFCASSRGGTDTQYFGPGTRLTVL.

This chain connects TRBV27 to TRBJ1-5, with D possibly matching TRBD1 (5 bases). Per germline, CDR1 MNHEY and CDR2 SMNVEV (reference sequence). The CDR3 has 16 residues. Trimming removed 6 bases from V and 1 base from J, with 16 bases in between. The DNA of the CDR3 is TGTGCCAGCAGCCGCGGGGGAGGGCTGAGCAATCAGCCCCAGCATTTT. It yields the protein CASSRGGGLSNQPQHF.

The genes are TRBV18 and TRBJ2-1, with 7 positions matching TRBD1. The CDR3 has 15 amino acids. Losses at the gene ends were 5 bases for V and 4 bases for J; bases not matched to a gene: 8. CDR1 is KGHSH and CDR2 is LQKENI in the germline V gene. The CDR3 nucleotides read TGTGCCAGCTCATCACAGGGGAACGTTTACAATGAGCAGTTCTTC. Protein: CASSSQGNVYNEQFF.

The chain has TRBV4-3 and TRBJ2-7, with D possibly being TRBD1 or TRBD2 (5 bases each). The V gene's germline CDR1 is LGHNA and CDR2 YSLEER. This CDR3 has 16 amino acids. Trimming removed 1 base from V and 2 bases from J, with 15 bases in between. The chain's CDR3 is CASSQGGPRETYEQYF. CDR3 in DNA: TGCGCCAGCAGCCAAGGGGGACCCAGGGAAACCTACGAGCAGTACTTC.

The chain uses TRBV28 and TRBJ1-5; tentative D call: TRBD1 (5 bases). CDR1 and CDR2 from the germline V gene are MDHEN and SYDVKM. Trimming pared 3 bases from V and 7 bases from J, leaving 28 bases between. CDR3 size: 19 residues. CDR3 sequence reads: CASSFRARTSSERGQPQHF. The CDR3 region has the DNA TGTGCCAGCAGTTTTCGAGCCCGGACAAGCTCAGAAAGGGGACAGCCCCAGCATTTT.

The chain uses TRBV6-6 and TRBJ1-2; D ambiguous. Germline V gives CDR1 MNHNY, CDR2 SVGAGI (reference sequence). The CDR3 spans 14 residues. Trimming pared 2 bases from V and 13 bases from J, leaving 20 bases between. The CDR3 DNA reads TGTGCCAGCAGTTACGACTCCTCGCGGGTTTTAGGCACCTTC. Translating it yields CASSYDSSRVLGTF.

The V call is TRBV7-9, the J call TRBJ2-2; 11 bases match TRBD2. This CDR3 comprises 14 residues. Per germline, CDR1 SEHNR and CDR2 FQNEAQ (reference sequence). J gave up 7 bases and V 3 bases, and 1 base lay outside the gene matches. CDR3 sequence reads: CASSFGLAGGELFF. CDR3 coding DNA: TGTGCCAGCAGCTTTGGACTAGCGGGCGGGGAGCTGTTTTTT.

The rearrangement links TRBV3-1 (or the pseudogene TRBV3-2) to TRBJ2-1; tentative D call: TRBD1 (6 bases). The CDR3 has 15 amino acids. Germline-derived CDR1 and CDR2 are LGHDT and YNNKEL (reference sequence). V was cut by 0 bases and J by 4 bases, with 10 bases left in between. In DNA form, the CDR3 reads TGTGCCAGCAGCCAAGATCCCCAGGGGTACAATGAGCAGTTCTTC. As protein: CASSQDPQGYNEQFF.

This clone has more than one count but fewer than ten. The gene calls are TRBV15 and TRBJ1-1; D possibly corresponds to TRBD1 (6 bases). The CDR3 loop spans 15 amino acids. Deletions cut 2 bases from V and 0 bases from J, with 10 bases between. Germline V CDR1 and CDR2: LNHNV, YYDKDF (reference sequence). The CDR3 DNA reads TGTGCCACCAGCAGAAGCCAGGGGATGAACACTGAAGCTTTCTTT. It codes for CATSRSQGMNTEAFF.

CDR3 region: CASSPPPRNGYTF. The CDR3 DNA reads TGTGCCAGCTCACCACCGCCTCGAAATGGCTACACCTTC. The rearrangement uses TRBV18 and TRBJ1-2; the D is unclear. V gave up 0 bases and J gave up 6 bases, with 8 bases separating them. The CDR3 consists of 13 residues. Germline loops: CDR1 KGHSH, CDR2 LQKENI.

The V gene is TRBV18, the J gene TRBJ2-7; the D is unclear. CDR1 and CDR2 (germline): KGHSH, LQKENI. Trimming took 3 bases from V and 0 from J, leaving 3 bases between them. The CDR3 totals 12 residues. The CDR3 nucleotides are TGTGCCAGCTCACCTAGCTCCTACGAGCAGTACTTC. This codes for CASSPSSYEQYF.

In nucleotides, the CDR3 is TGTGCCACCAGTGATCCAAACGGCGGGGGGGCTTCAGATACGCAGTATTTT. Its translation is CATSDPNGGGASDTQYF. V gene TRBV24-1 combines with J gene TRBJ2-3; TRBD2 agrees at 9 bases. V dropped 3 bases and J dropped 4; count of bases not matched to a gene: 10. This CDR3 contains 17 residues. Per germline, CDR1 KGHDR and CDR2 SFDVKD.

The gene calls are TRBV3-1 (or the pseudogene TRBV3-2) and TRBJ1-5, with D hard to call. Germline CDR1 is LGHDT and CDR2 is YNNKEL (reference sequence). The length of the CDR3 is 19 residues. Trimming took off 4 bases at V and 0 bases at J, with 22 bases between the two ends. This chain's CDR3 is CASSRNMGLGKYSNQPQHF. As DNA, the CDR3 is TGTGCCAGCAGCCGCAATATGGGGTTAGGTAAATATAGCAATCAGCCCCAGCATTTT.

The chain recombines TRBV27 with TRBJ2-3; D gene uncertain. The CDR3 runs to 17 residues. The V gene lost 0 bases and the J gene lost 2 bases, with 15 bases spanning the gap. CDR1 and CDR2 (germline): MNHEY, SMNVEV (reference sequence). The CDR3 nucleotides read TGTGCCAGCAGTTTATCTTACCGGCCTCCCCTCACAGATACGCAGTATTTT. It translates to CASSLSYRPPLTDTQYF.

The J gene is TRBJ1-4, the V gene TRBV5-1, with D unclear. CDR3 size: 16 residues. CDR1 is SGHRS and CDR2 is YFSETQ in the germline V gene. Deletions cut 0 bases from V and 4 bases from J, with 13 bases between. CDR3 amino acids: CASSLGALEGNEKLFF. The CDR3 nucleotides read TGCGCCAGCAGCTTGGGGGCCTTAGAGGGTAATGAAAAACTGTTTTTT.

The table lists this clone with a few counts. V usage is TRBV4-3 and J usage is TRBJ2-2; 9 bases align to TRBD1. This CDR3 has 16 amino acids. V lost 1 base and J lost 4; bases outside the gene matches: 4. The germline V gene has CDR1 LGHNA and CDR2 YSLEER. The CDR3 nucleotides read TGCGCCAGCAGCCAAGCGCTGGACAGGGGCACCGGGGAGCTGTTTTTT. Protein: CASSQALDRGTGELFF.

The chain is built from TRBV10-3 and TRBJ1-3; no firm D call. Trimming removed 5 bases at V and 3 bases at J, with 11 bases between. From germline, CDR1 is ENHRY and CDR2 SYGVKD. This CDR3 spans 14 amino acids. The CDR3 nucleotides read TGTGCCATCAGTAGTGAACAGAATGGAAACACCATATATTTT. Translating it yields CAISSEQNGNTIYF.

The V call is TRBV5-1, the J call TRBJ2-7, with 7 nucleotides matching TRBD1. The trim removed 0 bases at V and 2 bases at J, leaving 5 bases unmatched. Germline CDR1 and CDR2: SGHRS and YFSETQ. This CDR3 contains 15 residues. CDR3 nucleotides: TGCGCCAGCAGCTTGGGGGCAGGGACAGCCTACGAGCAGTACTTC. As protein: CASSLGAGTAYEQYF.

The V call is TRBV6-1, the J call TRBJ1-2, with D perhaps TRBD1 (5 bases). CDR1 and CDR2 from the germline V gene are MNHNS and SASEGT. V dropped 2 bases and J dropped 8 bases, with 15 bases sitting between them. The CDR3 totals 14 residues. The CDR3 loop reads CASSERVRGVGYTF. DNA for the CDR3: TGTGCCAGCAGTGAAAGGGTCAGAGGGGTAGGCTACACCTTC.